In this sample, the clone carrying this T cell receptor (beta chain) turned up a few times. TCRdb fed the 5' RACE reads into MiXCR, producing one record per CDR3 protein. The sample shows about 290,000 distinct CDR3 sequences, nearly 9.5% of them seen only once. These data belong to a study of identical twins. This sample was shared with a second study, whose subject was yellow fever vaccine responses in identical twins.

Sequences were obtained from CD8+ T cells sorted from blood. The receptor's source is a woman between 18 and 30 years old in good health.

The CDR3, as DNA: TGCAGCGTCCTGGAGGGCAATGAGCAGTTCTTC. Translation: CSVLEGNEQFF. V gene TRBV29-1 combines with J gene TRBJ2-1; the D gene is possibly TRBD2 (6 bases). V was shortened by 6 bases and J by 6 bases, with 9 bases between the two germline ends. The CDR3 has 11 residues. CDR1 and CDR2 (germline): SQVTM, ANQGSEA.